These 8 T cell receptor beta chains came from one sample sequenced in a study of blood T cell repertoires in COVID-19. This table comes from immunoSEQ multiplex PCR, and its TCRdb copy is limited to in-frame clones, with some not included. The data contain 100,000 to 150,000 clones, approximately 81% of them singletons. Sequencing was performed on peripheral blood. The source of these receptors is a man in his forties with active or convalescent COVID-19.

The chain carries TRBV11-2 and TRBJ1-1; 12 nucleotides line up with TRBD1. This CDR3 region has 14 residues. From germline, CDR1 is SGHAT and CDR2 FQNNGV. J lost 4 bases, V lost 6 bases, and 3 bases had no gene match. The CDR3 DNA is TGTGCCAGCAGGTCGGGACAGGGGGCCACTGAAGCTTTCTTT. This codes for CASRSGQGATEAFF.

The chain uses TRBV19 and TRBJ1-2; 9 bases line up with TRBD1. This CDR3 has 12 residues. Trimming at V came to 9 bases and at J to 5 bases, leaving 4 bases not matched to a gene. Germline values: CDR1 LNHDA, CDR2 SQIVND (reference sequence). The CDR3 is CASHRGHYGYTF. The CDR3 DNA reads TGTGCCAGCCACAGGGGGCATTATGGCTACACCTTC.

The chain combines TRBV13 with TRBJ1-2; 7 bases are shared with TRBD1. Trimming at V came to 4 bases and at J to 4 bases, leaving 3 bases not matched to a gene. CDR1 and CDR2 from the germline V gene are PRHDT and FYEKMQ (reference sequence). The CDR3 covers 13 residues. The CDR3 DNA reads as TGTGCCAGCAGCTCGGGGACAGCCTATGGCTACACCTTC. This translates into CASSSGTAYGYTF.

V gene TRBV24-1 combines with J gene TRBJ2-5; D remains ambiguous. V was shortened by 1 base and J by 5 bases, with 7 bases between the two germline ends. This CDR3 spans 13 amino acids. The V gene's germline CDR1 is KGHDR and CDR2 SFDVKD. The DNA for the CDR3 is TGTGCCACCAGTGATTTTAACGGGGAGACCCAGTACTTC. Encoded protein: CATSDFNGETQYF.

With regard to this clone: A junction end diverges from the germline sequence, so it may reflect a read error. The V call is TRBV15, the J call TRBJ2-3, with TRBD2 as a possible D gene (5 bases). Germline CDR1 reads LNHNV; CDR2 reads YYDKDF (reference sequence). The CDR3 sequence is 14 residues long. The CDR3 region has the DNA TGTGCCACCAGCGGAGAGGGTCGCTCCGCGGCGCAGTATTTT. Translation: CATSGEGRSAAQYF.

The CDR3 nucleotides are TGTGCCAGCAGCTTATTCGGGACTAGCGGGTTTAGCTCCTACGAGCAGTACTTC. Translation: CASSLFGTSGFSSYEQYF. The chain uses TRBV11-2 and TRBJ2-7; 12 nucleotides match TRBD2. Germline V gene sequence: CDR1 SGHAT, CDR2 FQNNGV. With 2 bases clipped from V and 0 bases from J, the junction kept 8 bases outside the gene matches. The CDR3 totals 18 residues.

The gene calls are TRBV3-1 (or the pseudogene TRBV3-2) and TRBJ1-1; the D gene is possibly TRBD1 (6 bases). The CDR3 runs 13 residues. V lost 4 bases, J lost 3 bases, and 9 bases lay in between. Germline loops: CDR1 LGHDT, CDR2 YNNKEL (reference sequence). For the CDR3, the DNA is TGTGCCAGCAGCCGCAAGGGGGACACTGAAGCTTTCTTT. The encoded protein is CASSRKGDTEAFF.

This clone was observed a handful of times. The V and J genes are TRBV4-1 and TRBJ2-1, with D tentatively TRBD2 (7 bases). Trimming removed 4 bases from V and 0 bases from J, with 25 bases in between. The CDR3 contains 20 residues. The germline CDR1 and CDR2 sequences are MGHRA and YSYEKL. CDR3 loop: CASSLLVAGRGRSSYNEQFF. Here the CDR3 DNA reads TGCGCCAGCAGCCTCCTAGTCGCGGGGCGGGGGCGGTCCTCCTACAATGAGCAGTTCTTC.